This T cell receptor beta chain is drawn from a study of T cells in Graves' hyperthyroidism and ophthalmopathy. Whole-study findings and limits: Most thyroid clonotypes expanded above 0.001 were also detected in blood.

For this clonotype: Antigen: not known.

Germline CDR1 reads SGHDT; CDR2 reads YYEEEE. Trimming removed 3 bases at V and 2 bases at J, with 12 bases between. The CDR3 extends over 14 amino acids. The TCR beta CDR3 regions underwent amplification using RNA transcripts as the source. HTBI primers were used for first-round RT-PCR of the TCR CDR3. TCRdb reprocessed the multiplex PCR reads via MiXCR and lists one record per CDR3 protein. The sample carries around 800,000 distinct CDR3 sequences, about two fifths recorded once. The sample was blood. This TCR derives from a man between 18 and 35 years old with Graves' hyperthyroidism. V gene TRBV5-6 combines with J gene TRBJ2-7; TRBD1 might be the D (6 bases). The CDR3 loop is CASSSQGSPYEQYF. In DNA form, the CDR3 reads TGTGCCAGCAGCTCGCAGGGGAGCCCCTACGAGCAGTACTTC.